Listed here are 14 T cell receptor beta chains from one sample, sequenced in a study of blood T cell repertoires in COVID-19. Generated by immunoSEQ multiplex PCR, the TCRdb table keeps only in-frame clones and is missing some. The top ten hold roughly 4.5% of the sample, which has tens of thousands of clones, around nine tenths seen once. Sequencing was carried out using peripheral blood. The receptors stem from a man aged 50 or older with active or convalescent COVID-19.

The J gene is TRBJ2-7, the V gene TRBV30, with 7 bases lining up with TRBD2. Germline CDR1 is GTSNPN and CDR2 is SVGIG (reference sequence). V shed 2 bases, J shed 4 bases, and the junction held 5 bases outside the gene matches. The CDR3 is 13 residues long. CDR3 loop: CAWSPPGGYEQYF. For the CDR3, the DNA is TGTGCCTGGAGTCCCCCCGGGGGGTACGAGCAGTACTTC.

The chain carries TRBV2 and TRBJ2-5; tentatively, D is TRBD2 (6 bases). V lost 11 bases and J 2 bases, leaving 12 bases between the germline ends. From germline, CDR1 is SNHLY and CDR2 FYNNEI. The CDR3 spans 12 residues. In DNA, the CDR3 is TGTGCCTCCGGGACTCCTCAAGAGACCCAGTACTTC. Residues: CASGTPQETQYF. Using reference TRBV2 and TRBJ2-5 for the parts outside the CDR3, the full variable domain is EPEVTQTPSHQVTQMGQEVILRCVPISNHLYFYWYRQILGQKVEFLVSFYNNEISEKSEIFDDQFSVERPDGSNFTLKIRSTKLEDSAMYFCASGTPQETQYFGPGTRLLVL.

The J gene is TRBJ1-6, the V gene TRBV5-1; 8 bases are shared with TRBD1. This CDR3 spans 15 amino acids. The germline V gene encodes CDR1 SGHRS and CDR2 YFSETQ. V shed 4 bases and J 7 bases; nucleotides not matched to a gene: 7. CDR3 loop: CASSEWTGHNSPLHF. In DNA form, the CDR3 reads TGCGCCAGCAGCGAGTGGACAGGGCACAATTCACCCCTCCACTTT.

The V gene is TRBV18, the J gene TRBJ2-7; 11 bases match TRBD1. V trimming: 5 bases; J trimming: 7 bases; junction bases outside the gene matches: 10. The CDR3 length is 15 residues. Germline V gives CDR1 KGHSH, CDR2 LQKENI. CDR3 amino acids: CASSTPGQGGREQYF. The DNA of the CDR3 is TGTGCCAGCTCAACCCCGGGACAGGGGGGTAGGGAGCAGTACTTC.

This clone was detected once. The chain couples TRBV28 to TRBJ2-1; D may be TRBD1 (5 bases). Germline CDR1 reads MDHEN; CDR2 reads SYDVKM. The CDR3 sequence is 14 residues long. V was pared by 8 bases and J by 6 bases, with 17 bases between. CDR3 residues: CASYAQQVSNEQFF. CDR3 sequence (DNA): TGTGCCAGCTATGCTCAACAGGTCAGCAATGAGCAGTTCTTC.

This clone was seen a single time. The chain recombines TRBV13 with TRBJ2-7; D uncertain. The CDR3 covers 12 residues. Trimming took off 5 bases at V and 12 bases at J, with 17 bases between the two ends. Germline lookup yields CDR1 PRHDT and CDR2 FYEKMQ (reference sequence). The CDR3 region is CASSGSLLPRYF. In DNA form, the CDR3 reads TGTGCCAGCAGCGGAAGTCTACTCCCTAGGTACTTC.

The chain combines TRBV7-2 with TRBJ2-7; 8 bases are a match to TRBD1. CDR1 SGHTA and CDR2 FQGNSA come from the germline V gene. The V segment lost 5 bases and the J segment 0 bases; nucleotides outside the gene matches: 9. CDR3 length equals 16 residues. The CDR3 nucleotides read TGTGCCAGCAGCCCCCAGGGGGCCTCGAGCTCCTACGAGCAGTACTTC. Protein product: CASSPQGASSSYEQYF. Together with reference TRBV7-2 and TRBJ2-7, the CDR3 gives the full variable domain: GAGVSQSPSNKVTEKGKDVELRCDPISGHTALYWYRQSLGQGLEFLIYFQGNSAPDKSGLPSDRFSAERTGGSVSTLTIQRTQQEDSAVYLCASSPQGASSSYEQYFGPGTRLTVT.

V gene TRBV7-9 combines with J gene TRBJ1-1; possibly TRBD1 for D (5 bases). There are 13 residues in the CDR3. V lost 3 bases to trimming and J lost 3 bases, with 8 bases between them. Germline values: CDR1 SEHNR, CDR2 FQNEAQ (reference sequence). CDR3 nucleotides: TGTGCCAGCAGCTTCGAACAGGACACTGAAGCTTTCTTT. This codes for CASSFEQDTEAFF.

The genes are TRBV19 and TRBJ2-1, with 9 positions matching TRBD1. The CDR3 contains 16 residues. CDR1 is LNHDA and CDR2 is SQIVND in the germline V gene (reference sequence). V lost 5 bases, J lost 7 bases, and 12 bases stayed unmatched. The CDR3 DNA reads TGTGCCAGTAGTCAACCGGGACAGGGAATTGGGAATGAGCAGTTCTTC. It codes for CASSQPGQGIGNEQFF.

V gene TRBV6-6 combines with J gene TRBJ1-5, with D maybe TRBD1 (6 bases). CDR3 length: 14 residues. Between the trimmed V and J ends, which lost 6 bases and 4 bases, there was a span of 13 bases. The germline V gene has CDR1 MNHNY and CDR2 SVGAGI (reference sequence). DNA of the CDR3: TGTGCCAGCAGGCTGACAGGCCCTAATCAGCCCCAGCATTTT. Protein sequence: CASRLTGPNQPQHF.

This chain joins TRBV24-1 and TRBJ2-1, with 11 bases identical to TRBD2. The germline V gene encodes CDR1 KGHDR and CDR2 SFDVKD. The V segment lost 3 bases and the J segment 4 bases; nucleotides outside the gene matches: 10. CDR3 length: 18 amino acids. In nucleotides, the CDR3 is TGTGCCACCAGTGATAAATTCCCGGGACTAGCGGTTTACAATGAGCAGTTCTTC. It translates to CATSDKFPGLAVYNEQFF.

The chain employs TRBV18 and TRBJ1-2, with TRBD1 matching over 7 bases. The CDR3 extends over 13 amino acids. The V segment lost 2 bases and the J segment 8 bases; nucleotides outside the gene matches: 5. CDR1 KGHSH and CDR2 LQKENI come from the germline V gene. The CDR3: CASSPEGARGYTF. CDR3 DNA sequence: TGTGCCAGCTCACCAGAGGGGGCGAGGGGCTACACCTTC.

The genes are TRBV7-2 and TRBJ2-3, with 7 bases identical to TRBD1. The CDR3 loop spans 15 amino acids. CDR1 and CDR2 from the germline V gene are SGHTA and FQGNSA. With 5 bases clipped from V and 4 bases from J, the junction kept 9 bases outside the gene matches. The CDR3 DNA follows: TGTGCCAGCAGCCCGCCGGCAGGGGGTCCAGATACGCAGTATTTT. This translates into CASSPPAGGPDTQYF.

The CDR3 here is CASSRDSQETQYF. In nucleotides, the CDR3 is TGTGCCAGCTCACGGGACAGCCAAGAGACCCAGTACTTC. V is TRBV18 and J is TRBJ2-5, with 7 bases identical to TRBD1. Germline V CDR1 and CDR2: KGHSH, LQKENI. This CDR3 contains 13 residues. J was trimmed by 1 base and V by 4 bases; bases with no gene match: 0.